The 14 T cell receptor beta chains below were found in one sample sequenced in a study of CD8+ T cells in alopecia areata. Cells from pooled cutaneous lymph nodes were sorted by CD4, CD8alpha, NKG2D, NKG2ACE and other markers. Reverse transcription of extracted RNA yielded cDNA, which provided the sequencing template. TCRdb keeps only in-frame clones here, not all; method: immunoSEQ multiplex PCR. The sample offers under 350,000 clones and no singletons, the top ten holding about 1.2%. The sample consisted of CD4+ T cells sorted from a lymph node. The receptor source for this set is a C3H/HeJ mouse with alopecia areata. These mice share the MHC haplotype H2-k.

In its sample, this clone was seen a few times. Gene names and germline refer to mouse. Within the sample, other DNA sequences also encode this same CDR3. CDR3 sequence reads: CASSRQGGNTEVFF. CDR3 bases read: TGTGCCAGCAGCCGACAAGGGGGCAACACA. The gene calls are TRBV5 and TRBJ1-1; 7 bases map to TRBD1. The observed sequence ends 4 residues before the CDR3 terminus, with the missing tail filled in from the germline J gene. CDR3 length equals 14 residues. Looked up from germline, CDR1 is LGHNA and CDR2 is YNLKQL (reference sequence). V was clipped by 4 bases and J by 2 bases; unmatched bases: 4.

Points on this clone: Mouse germline and gene names are used. The sequence runs out 4 residues before the end of the CDR3; the remainder is reconstructed from the germline J gene. The rearrangement joins TRBV1 to TRBJ2-1; weak D call: TRBD1 (6 bases). The V gene's germline CDR1 is NSQYPW and CDR2 LRSPGD (reference sequence). V lost 4 bases to trimming and J lost 3 bases, with 10 bases between them. The CDR3 covers 14 residues. The CDR3 bases that were read are TGCACCTGCAGTGGCCGGACAGTCTATGCT. It yields the protein CTCSGRTVYA. The CDR3, in full, reads CTCSGRTVYAEQFF.

This clone was seen only a few times. Mouse gene names apply. The read terminates 4 residues before the CDR3 end, so the remaining end is supplied by the germline J gene. This CDR3 is also generated by other DNA sequences in the sample. The chain links TRBV13-3 to TRBJ1-2, with a weak D call TRBD1 (6 bases). From germline, CDR1 is NNHDY and CDR2 SYVADS. The CDR3 is 13 residues long. V lost 5 bases and J lost 0, with 8 bases in between. The DNA read from the CDR3 is TGTGCCAGCAGAAGGGACACAAACTCC. The encoded protein is CASRRDTNS. Given in full, the CDR3 is CASRRDTNSDYTF.

Concerning this clone itself: Gene names follow the mouse nomenclature. Read sequence stops 4 residues before the CDR3 end, and the germline J gene provides the missing end. Other DNA sequences in the same sample also yield this CDR3. The gene calls are TRBV5 and TRBJ2-7; TRBD2 matches 9 bases. This CDR3 contains 14 residues. Germline CDR1 is LGHNA and CDR2 is YNLKQL (reference sequence). The DNA read from the CDR3 is TGTGCCAGCAGCCAACCGGGACTGGGATAT. It yields the protein CASSQPGLGY. The whole CDR3 sequence is CASSQPGLGYEQYF.

This clone was found a few times. Gene labels here are mouse ones. Read data end 4 residues before the CDR3 end; the end is taken from the germline J gene. At the DNA level, this CDR3 is encoded by other sequences in the same sample as well. The J gene is TRBJ2-5, the V gene TRBV19, with 9 bases that match TRBD1. This CDR3 has 13 amino acids. The germline CDR1 and CDR2 sequences are FNHDT and SITEND (reference sequence). CDR3 sequence: CASSKDRGDTQYF. CDR3 DNA (partial): TGTGCCAGCAGTAAGGACAGGGGAGAC.

This clone was recorded a few times. Germline and genes: mouse. The CDR3 is CASSAPRDWEQDTQYF. Partial CDR3 DNA: TGTGCCAGCTCTGCCCCACGGGACTGGGAGCAAGAC. J is TRBJ2-5 and V is TRBV12-1; 9 nucleotides align to TRBD2. The missing CDR3 end, 4 residues past where the read stops, is filled in from the germline J gene. There are 16 residues in the CDR3. V was pared by 3 bases and J by 3 bases, with 9 bases of the junction left unmatched. The V gene's germline CDR1 is SGHSN and CDR2 HYEKVE.

As to this clone: Each gene name is a mouse one. The missing CDR3 end, 4 residues past where the read stops, is filled in from the germline J gene. Other DNA sequences in the sample encode the same CDR3. This chain joins TRBV13-3 and TRBJ2-3, with 7 nucleotides matching TRBD2. Germline V gene data show CDR1 as NNHDY and CDR2 as SYVADS. J lost 0 bases, V lost 1 base, and 2 bases had no gene match. This CDR3 spans 15 amino acids. The CDR3 sequence is CASSDHWGSAETLYF. The CDR3 DNA, read in part, is TGTGCCAGCAGTGATCACTGGGGAAGTGCAGAA.

This clone was found a few times. Germline and genes: mouse. The read terminates 4 residues before the CDR3 end, so the remaining end is supplied by the germline J gene. The chain recombines TRBV19 with TRBJ2-2; D is unresolved. Germline V gene data show CDR1 as FNHDT and CDR2 as SITEND (reference sequence). Trimming pared 6 bases from V and 1 base from J, leaving 7 bases between. The CDR3 sequence is 13 residues long. CDR3 amino acids: CASIDKNTGQLYF. The CDR3 DNA, read in part, is TGTGCCAGCATCGACAAAAACACCGGG.

At least ten counts were recorded for this clone. Gene names and germline refer to mouse. From the germline J gene comes the end of the CDR3, since the read stops 4 residues before it. V usage is TRBV1 and J usage is TRBJ2-7; 11 bases map to TRBD2. V was pared by 0 bases and J by 3 bases, with 1 base of the junction left unmatched. The CDR3 covers 15 residues. Germline lookup yields CDR1 NSQYPW and CDR2 LRSPGD (reference sequence). The DNA read from the CDR3 is TGCACCTGCAGTGCAGAACTGGGGGGGCGCTAT. Translated, it gives CTCSAELGGRY. The entire CDR3 sequence reads CTCSAELGGRYEQYF.

With regard to this clone: Genes and germline come from the mouse. The missing CDR3 end, 4 residues past where the read stops, is filled in from the germline J gene. J is TRBJ2-1 and V is TRBV13-2; 10 positions match TRBD2. The CDR3 length is 14 residues. Germline trimming cut 2 bases from V and 6 bases from J; bases unmatched to any gene: 2. CDR1 is NNHNN, CDR2 SYGAGS, per germline (reference sequence). The CDR3 loop reads CASGERLGGAEQFF. The CDR3 bases that were read are TGTGCCAGCGGTGAGCGACTGGGGGGTGCT.

This clone was seen a few times. Gene and germline names: mouse. The read terminates 4 residues before the CDR3 end, so the remaining end is supplied by the germline J gene. The chain employs TRBV19 and TRBJ2-1; 7 nucleotides align to TRBD1. The CDR3 consists of 16 residues. With 2 bases clipped from V and 0 bases from J, the junction kept 5 bases outside the gene matches. Germline V gene sequence: CDR1 FNHDT, CDR2 SITEND (reference sequence). The sequenced part of the CDR3 DNA is TGTGCCAGCAGTATCGACAGGGCTAATAACTATGCT. Its translation: CASSIDRANNYA. The full CDR3 protein reads CASSIDRANNYAEQFF.

The sample holds a few counts of this clone. The listed genes are named as in mouse. The read ends 4 residues shy of where the CDR3 ends; the end is completed using the germline J gene. The chain employs TRBV1 and TRBJ2-4; 12 nucleotides match TRBD1. The germline V gene encodes CDR1 NSQYPW and CDR2 LRSPGD (reference sequence). CDR3 size: 17 residues. Trimming cost V 3 bases and J 1 base; bases outside gene matches: 5. CDR3 bases read: TGCACCTGCAGTGCCGTGGGACAGGGGGCCGGTCAAAAC. This codes for CTCSAVGQGAGQN. The full CDR3 is CTCSAVGQGAGQNTLYF.

This clone turned up a few times. Genes and germline come from the mouse. The read is 4 residues too short to cover the CDR3 end, so that end is filled in from the germline J gene. V is TRBV1 and J is TRBJ2-3; tentatively, D is TRBD2 (7 bases). Germline CDR1 reads NSQYPW; CDR2 reads LRSPGD (reference sequence). The CDR3 has 15 residues. CDR3 bases read: TGCACCTGCAGTGCAGTTGGGGGGCGCCTAGAA. Amino acids: CTCSAVGGRLE. In full, the CDR3 reads CTCSAVGGRLETLYF.

A remark on this clone: Mouse names are used for the genes. The read terminates 4 residues ahead of where the CDR3 ends, so the germline J gene completes it. J is TRBJ1-1 and V is TRBV13-3, with D unresolved. In germline, CDR1 is NNHDY, CDR2 SYVADS. The germline V and J ends were trimmed by 4 bases and 0 bases, with 7 bases remaining between them. CDR3 length: 13 residues. CDR3 bases read: TGTGCCAGCAGTACTGAGGCAAACACA. Protein sequence: CASSTEANT. The whole CDR3 sequence reads CASSTEANTEVFF.